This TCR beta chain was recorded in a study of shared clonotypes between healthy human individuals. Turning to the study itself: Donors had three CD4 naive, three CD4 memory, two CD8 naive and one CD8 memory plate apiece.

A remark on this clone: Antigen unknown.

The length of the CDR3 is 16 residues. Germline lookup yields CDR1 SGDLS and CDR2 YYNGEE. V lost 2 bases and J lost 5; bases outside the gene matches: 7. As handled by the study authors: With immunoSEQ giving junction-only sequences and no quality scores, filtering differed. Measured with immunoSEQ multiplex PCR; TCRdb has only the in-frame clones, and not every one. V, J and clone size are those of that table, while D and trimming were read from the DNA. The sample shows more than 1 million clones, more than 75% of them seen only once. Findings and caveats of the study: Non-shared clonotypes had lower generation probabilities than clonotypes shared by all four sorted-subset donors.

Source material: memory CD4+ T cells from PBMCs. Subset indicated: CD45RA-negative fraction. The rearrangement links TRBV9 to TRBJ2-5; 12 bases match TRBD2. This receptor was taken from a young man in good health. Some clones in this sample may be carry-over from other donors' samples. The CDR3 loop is CASSVTTSGSRETQYF. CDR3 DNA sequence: TGTGCCAGCAGCGTCACGACTAGCGGGAGTAGGGAGACCCAGTACTTC.